These 20 T cell receptor beta chains came from one sample sequenced in a study of blood T cell repertoires in COVID-19. Only in-frame clones appear in the TCRdb table, and some are missing; sequencing was by immunoSEQ multiplex PCR. The sample yields about 150,000 clones, less than 90% seen once. The sample was peripheral blood. These TCRs come from a man between 25 and 39 years old with COVID-19, enrolled during active disease.

This chain uses TRBV9 with TRBJ2-1; D not resolved. The V and J ends lost 0 bases and 6 bases respectively, with 10 bases between them. In germline, CDR1 is SGDLS, CDR2 YYNGEE. The CDR3 contains 14 residues. CDR3 sequence reads: CASSVGLVGNEQFF. CDR3 nucleotide sequence: TGTGCCAGCAGCGTAGGGCTAGTCGGCAATGAGCAGTTCTTC.

The gene calls are TRBV9 and TRBJ1-2; no clear D gene. The CDR3 runs to 15 residues. V dropped 4 bases and J dropped 5 bases, with 18 bases sitting between them. Germline CDR1 reads SGDLS; CDR2 reads YYNGEE. CDR3 sequence reads: CASSLREGGTYGYTF. DNA of the CDR3: TGTGCCAGCAGCCTCCGGGAGGGAGGTACATATGGCTACACCTTC. Drawing the rest from reference TRBV9 and TRBJ1-2, the complete variable domain is DSGVTQTPKHLITATGQRVTLRCSPRSGDLSVYWYQQSLDQGLQFLIQYYNGEERAKGNILERFSAQQFPDLHSELNLSSLELGDSALYFCASSLREGGTYGYTFGSGTRLTVV.

The J gene is TRBJ1-2, the V gene TRBV2; D is undetermined. V was pared by 3 bases and J by 4 bases, with 15 bases between. The CDR3 sequence is 15 residues long. Germline assignment: CDR1 SNHLY and CDR2 FYNNEI. CDR3: CASSESPTAGYGYTF. Written as DNA, the CDR3 is TGTGCCAGCAGTGAGTCTCCCACAGCTGGCTATGGCTACACCTTC.

This chain connects TRBV6-2 or TRBV6-3 to TRBJ1-2, with D possibly TRBD1 on 5 matching bases. Trimming stripped 2 bases from V and 4 bases from J, with 8 bases between. The germline V gene has CDR1 MNHEY and CDR2 SVGEGT. The CDR3 length is 13 residues. The CDR3 here is CASSYGDSYGYTF. The CDR3 region has the DNA TGTGCCAGCAGTTACGGCGACAGCTATGGCTACACCTTC.

This rearrangement joins TRBV18 to TRBJ1-5; 9 positions agree with TRBD1. Germline CDR1 reads KGHSH; CDR2 reads LQKENI. V trimming: 3 bases; J trimming: 6 bases; junction bases outside the gene matches: 6. The CDR3 runs to 15 residues. DNA of the CDR3: TGTGCCAGCTCACCGCCGGGACAGGGAATTCAGCCCCAGCATTTT. It translates to CASSPPGQGIQPQHF.

The V call is TRBV28, the J call TRBJ1-1; D is ambiguous. This CDR3 spans 18 amino acids. The germline V gene encodes CDR1 MDHEN and CDR2 SYDVKM. Trimming cost V 2 bases and J 2 bases, with 21 bases left between them. The CDR3 DNA is TGTGCCAGCAGTTTAATCCCAGTGAGGGAGGTCAACAACACTGAAGCTTTCTTT. Translation: CASSLIPVREVNNTEAFF.

V usage is TRBV7-2 and J usage is TRBJ2-7; TRBD2 matches 13 bases. Germline values: CDR1 SGHTA, CDR2 FQGNSA. The CDR3 contains 15 residues. The trim removed 11 bases at V and 2 bases at J, leaving 9 bases unmatched. CDR3 DNA: TGTGCCTTACCGGGACTAGCGGGACTTACCTACGAGCAGTACTTC. It specifies CALPGLAGLTYEQYF. Full variable domain (remainder filled in from reference TRBV7-2 and TRBJ2-7): GAGVSQSPSNKVTEKGKDVELRCDPISGHTALYWYRQSLGQGLEFLIYFQGNSAPDKSGLPSDRFSAERTGGSVSTLTIQRTQQEDSAVYLCALPGLAGLTYEQYFGPGTRLTVT.

A remark on this clone: One junction end does not reproduce the germline sequence, and a read error may be involved. The chain uses TRBV10-2 and TRBJ1-1; D is ambiguous. Germline CDR1 WSHSY, CDR2 SAAADI. The CDR3 runs 11 residues. The CDR3 DNA reads TGCGCCAGCAGTCTTAACACCGAAGCTTTCTTT. This sequence encodes CASSLNTEAFF.

As concerns this clone: A read error may produce the germline difference seen at one junction end. This chain joins TRBV7-3 and TRBJ2-7; 9 positions agree with TRBD2. The V gene's germline CDR1 is SGHTA and CDR2 FQGTGA. The CDR3 is 17 residues long. CDR3 residues: CATSLPGGGRASHEQYF. The CDR3 DNA sequence: TGTGCCACCAGCTTACCGGGGGGCGGGAGGGCTTCCCACGAGCAGTACTTC.

The chain is built from TRBV30 and TRBJ2-5, with a tentative D call TRBD2 (6 bases). The germline V gene encodes CDR1 GTSNPN and CDR2 SVGIG (reference sequence). The germline V and J ends were trimmed by 8 bases and 0 bases, with 13 bases remaining between them. This CDR3 has 13 amino acids. CDR3 DNA sequence: TGTGCCGGTAGCGGAGGGTACCAAGAGACCCAGTACTTC. Encoded protein: CAGSGGYQETQYF. The complete variable domain, with remaining parts taken from reference TRBV30 and TRBJ2-5, reads SQTIHQWPATLVQPVGSPLSLECTVEGTSNPNLYWYRQAAGRGLQLLFYSVGIGQISSEVPQNLSASRPQDRQFILSSKKLLLSDSGFYLCAGSGGYQETQYFGPGTRLLVL.

CDR3 sequence (DNA): TGCAGCGTCATTAGGGACAGCCCCTACGAGCAGTACTTC. This codes for CSVIRDSPYEQYF. The chain recombines TRBV29-1 with TRBJ2-7; 7 nucleotides agree with TRBD1. CDR1 and CDR2 (germline): SQVTM, ANQGSEA. V lost 6 bases, J lost 2 bases, and 7 bases stayed unmatched. The CDR3 is 13 residues long.

This rearrangement joins TRBV7-2 to TRBJ2-7; the D gene is possibly TRBD2 (7 bases). CDR1 and CDR2 (germline): SGHTA, FQGNSA. Trimming stripped 1 base from V and 4 bases from J, with 14 bases between. The CDR3 covers 15 residues. The CDR3 protein is CASSLDGGGGYEQYF. CDR3 DNA: TGTGCCAGCAGCTTAGATGGCGGGGGCGGGTACGAGCAGTACTTC. Variable domain in full (rest from reference TRBV7-2 and TRBJ2-7): GAGVSQSPSNKVTEKGKDVELRCDPISGHTALYWYRQSLGQGLEFLIYFQGNSAPDKSGLPSDRFSAERTGGSVSTLTIQRTQQEDSAVYLCASSLDGGGGYEQYFGPGTRLTVT.

The CDR3 DNA reads TGTGCCAGCAGCGCCAACCTCGGGCCTAGCGGGGGTTACAATGAGCAGTTCTTC. It codes for CASSANLGPSGGYNEQFF. The chain employs TRBV9 and TRBJ2-1, with TRBD2 matching 10 bases. Germline V gene lookup returns CDR1 SGDLS and CDR2 YYNGEE. The CDR3 contains 18 residues. The V gene end was trimmed by 3 bases and the J gene end by 4 bases; junction bases not matched to a gene: 13.

The gene calls are TRBV9 and TRBJ1-2, with D uncertain. The germline V gene encodes CDR1 SGDLS and CDR2 YYNGEE. This CDR3 is built from 12 residues. Between the trimmed V and J ends, which lost 7 bases and 4 bases, there was a span of 11 bases. The CDR3 coding sequence is TGTGCCAGCCGAAACGTCGGCTATGGCTACACCTTC. It encodes CASRNVGYGYTF.

This clone has only one observation. The CDR3 loop reads CASAGNSPLHF. CDR3 nucleotides: TGTGCCAGCGCCGGTAATTCACCCCTCCACTTT. The chain employs TRBV6-5 and TRBJ1-6, with no clear D. Between the trimmed V and J ends, which lost 8 bases and 6 bases, there was a span of 5 bases. Germline V gives CDR1 MNHEY, CDR2 SVGAGI. This CDR3 spans 11 amino acids.

The V and J genes are TRBV21-1 and TRBJ2-3; TRBD2 is the table's D call and was not checked against the DNA. TRBV21-1 is termed a pseudogene. The CDR3 is 16 amino acids. Here the CDR3 DNA reads TGTGCCAGCAGCAAAACTAGCGGGGGCTTAACAGATACGCAGTATTTT. Amino acid sequence: CASSKTSGGLTDTQYF.

This clone is medium-sized by share. The chain uses TRBV19 and TRBJ2-1; TRBD2 matches at 9 bases. Unmatched junction bases numbered 4, after V lost 1 base and J lost 0 bases. The CDR3 sequence is 17 residues long. The germline V gene has CDR1 LNHDA and CDR2 SQIVND (reference sequence). This CDR3 is CASSIGRGGSSYNEQFF. The CDR3 coding sequence is TGTGCCAGTAGTATAGGGCGGGGGGGCAGCTCCTACAATGAGCAGTTCTTC.

Only one count was recorded for this clone. The V call is TRBV27, the J call TRBJ2-7, with 9 bases that match TRBD1. This CDR3 is 12 amino acids long. V dropped 7 bases and J dropped 5; count of bases not matched to a gene: 3. Germline V gene data show CDR1 as MNHEY and CDR2 as SMNVEV (reference sequence). The DNA for the CDR3 is TGTGCCAGCAATACAGGGGGCCACGAGCAGTACTTC. Translation: CASNTGGHEQYF.

The chain uses TRBV19 and TRBJ2-7; 7 positions agree with TRBD1. CDR3 size: 15 residues. With V trimmed by 5 bases and J by 5 bases, 12 bases remained unmatched. Per germline, CDR1 LNHDA and CDR2 SQIVND (reference sequence). CDR3 protein: CASSSHVTGKDEQYF. The CDR3 DNA follows: TGTGCCAGTAGTTCTCACGTGACAGGGAAGGACGAGCAGTACTTC. Variable domain in full (rest from reference TRBV19 and TRBJ2-7): DGGITQSPKYLFRKEGQNVTLSCEQNLNHDAMYWYRQDPGQGLRLIYYSQIVNDFQKGDIAEGYSVSREKKESFPLTVTSAQKNPTAFYLCASSSHVTGKDEQYFGPGTRLTVT.

This clone was picked up a small number of times. V gene TRBV6-5 combines with J gene TRBJ1-5, with 7 nucleotides matching TRBD1. The junction had 7 bases not matched to a gene; V was cut back by 11 bases and J by 0 bases. The germline V gene encodes CDR1 MNHEY and CDR2 SVGAGI. This CDR3 has 14 amino acids. The DNA for the CDR3 is TGTGCCGCCCGGGACAGATATAGCAATCAGCCCCAGCATTTT. It encodes CAARDRYSNQPQHF.